This T cell receptor (beta chain) was captured in a study of T cells in Graves' hyperthyroidism and ophthalmopathy. Amplified TCR beta CDR3 regions came from RNA transcripts. First-round RT-PCR of the TCR CDR3 relied on the HTBI primer set. TCRdb called the multiplex PCR reads again in MiXCR, with one record for every CDR3 protein. The sample records under 350,000 distinct CDR3 sequences, roughly an eighth being singletons. CDR1 SGHNT and CDR2 YENEEA come from the germline V gene. This CDR3 has 14 amino acids. Trimming pared 3 bases from V and 1 base from J, leaving 9 bases between. This clonotype was seen ten or more times.

This TCR was sampled from a woman in her forties with Graves' hyperthyroidism. Sequences were obtained from blood. The chain carries TRBV11-3 and TRBJ1-1; D remains unclear. DNA for the CDR3: TGTGCCAGCAGCTTTGCAGGTTCGAACACTGAAGCTTTCTTT. Translated: CASSFAGSNTEAFF.